Listed here is a single TCR beta chain. A few counts support this clone. The clone's antigen remains unknown. No much larger clonotype is one base removed from it; base qualities were not supplied. The data belong to a study of Ad26.COV2.S vaccination and SARS-CoV-2 variants (TCRdb year 2021). For context, the study as a whole: Donors in the vaccine arm were drawn from COV1001, a multicentre, randomized, double-blind, placebo-controlled phase I-IIa trial testing Ad26.COV2.S in healthy adults. Ad26.COV2.S was administered intramuscularly at 5 x 10^10 or 1 x 10^11 viral particles, either as a single shot or as two shots given 56 days apart. TCRbeta repertoire sequencing was used to assess the specificity and breadth of SARS-CoV-2-reactive T cell receptors after Ad26.COV2.S vaccination. A total of approximately 30 samples were included in the TCR-sequenced set, comprising roughly 19 Ad26.COV2.S vaccine recipients, 5 placebo recipients and 8 SARS-CoV-2 convalescent individuals. Trial participants were randomized into five groups of five, in which low-dose or high-dose Ad26.COV2.S was given once or twice, or placebo was given on both occasions. Blinding of investigators to trial group allocation was maintained during experiments and outcome assessment.

Results the study describes overall, beyond this receptor: Non-spike TCR breadth was comparable between vaccine and placebo recipients, consistent with the vaccine containing only spike. The authors noted that the TCR breadth and depth analyses may have underestimated total T cell responses. Compared with placebo recipients, Ad26.COV2.S recipients showed higher spike-specific TCR breadth (P = 0.0014). Comparing responses between vaccine doses or regimens was not something the study was powered to do. After vaccination, substantial breadth of spike-specific CD8+ and CD4+ T cell responses was reported.

Trimming takes 7 bases off V and 2 bases off J; junction bases not matched to a gene: 8. Taken from cysteine to phenylalanine, the CDR3 has 14 residues. Of all the DNA, just the CDR3 is kept, 42 bases in frame from base 1. Taken from the germline V gene, the CDR1 and CDR2 loops are SQVTM and ANQGSEA. This sample's treatment or condition label indicates: around 19 received Ad26.COV2.S at low or high dose, single or two shots; about 5 received placebo; per-sample allocation not given. For vaccine and placebo recipients, the sequenced repertoires came from samples collected on day 63 after the first injection. In Cohort 1b, 20 to 25 adults aged 18-55 years were enrolled at a single site in Boston, USA, between 29 July and 7 August 2020. Ad26.COV2.S was a replication-incompetent adenovirus type 26 vector expressing a prefusion-stabilized SARS-CoV-2 spike protein from the original Wuhan strain. The immunoSEQ Assay was the method used to sequence TCRbeta CDR3 regions. After extraction, genomic DNA underwent amplification by bias-controlled multiplex PCR, followed by high-throughput sequencing. In the paper's pipeline: To quantify the absolute abundance of every unique TCRbeta CDR3 region, sequences were collapsed and filtered. Usable DNA was measured by amplifying reference genes present in all nucleated cells, and TCRbeta template counts were normalized to that usable DNA to estimate T cell fraction. Repertoire TCRs were annotated as SARS-CoV-2-specific when V gene, CDR3 amino acid sequence and J gene were exactly matched to a known reactive TCR set. The reference SARS-CoV-2 TCR set came from MIRA and was filtered for enrichment in COVID-19-positive ImmuneCODE repertoires, removing public or cross-reactive TCRs. Using the MIRA antigens, annotated TCRs were further analysed by specific ORF or by position within an ORF. Depth was the summed frequency of annotated unique rearrangements, while breadth was defined as annotated unique rearrangements over total unique productive rearrangements. Group comparisons of TCR breadth used two-sided Wilcoxon rank-sum tests. Here the immuneACCESS table is served through TCRdb, limited to in-frame sequences with V and J called. Missing clones are a known gap in these copies; in checked studies unresolved V genes cover under half, and the rest lacks a known reason. That table furnishes V, J and clone size, whereas the DNA furnished D and trimming. The sample table holds around 380,000 clones, of which 75% to 90% were seen once. The ten largest clones take up roughly 3.2% of the sample.

This TCR was recovered from a person between 18 and 59 years old who received the Ad26.COV2.S COVID-19 vaccine or a placebo. This material consisted of peripheral blood, taken in a trial of Ad26.COV2.S vaccine versus placebo. The sequence links TRBV29-1 to TRBJ2-1, and 7 bases in between align with TRBD2. The CDR3 corresponds to CSGRQRGAYNEQFF. The sequenced DNA is TGCAGCGGCCGGCAGCGGGGTGCCTACAATGAGCAGTTCTTC.